This entry lists 25 T cell receptor beta chains sequenced from one sample in a study of blood T cell repertoires in COVID-19. Here immunoSEQ multiplex PCR was the method, and the copy in TCRdb shows in-frame clones only, minus some. The data contain about 120,000 clones, about 79% of them seen just once; the ten biggest clones take up 3% to 4.5%. Sample: peripheral blood. The origin of the receptors is a woman of 80 years or more with acute or convalescent COVID-19.

The V gene is TRBV6-5, the J gene TRBJ2-1, with 7 bases aligning to TRBD2. Germline V lookup: CDR1 MNHEY, CDR2 SVGAGI. Trimming cost V 0 bases and J 4 bases; bases outside gene matches: 0. This CDR3 is built from 14 residues. CDR3 residues: CASSYSRGYNEQFF. The CDR3 region has the DNA TGTGCCAGCAGTTACTCGCGGGGGTACAATGAGCAGTTCTTC.

The V and J genes are TRBV3-1 (or the pseudogene TRBV3-2) and TRBJ1-6; tentatively, D is TRBD1 (5 bases). Trimming cost V 6 bases and J 8 bases, with 14 bases left between them. This CDR3 has 14 residues. The germline V gene encodes CDR1 LGHDT and CDR2 YNNKEL (reference sequence). The CDR3 DNA follows: TGTGCCAGCAGTCAGGGCAGGCAGGATTCACCCCTCCACTTT. Protein sequence: CASSQGRQDSPLHF.

CDR3 sequence reads: CASSPRHQGTGSIANYGYTF. The DNA of the CDR3 is TGCGCCAGCAGCCCCCGCCACCAAGGGACAGGGAGTATCGCTAACTATGGCTACACCTTC. The chain joins TRBV4-1 to TRBJ1-2; 9 positions agree with TRBD1. The CDR3 totals 20 residues. Germline loops: CDR1 MGHRA, CDR2 YSYEKL. V lost 4 bases and J lost 0; bases outside the gene matches: 18.

The rearrangement uses TRBV3-1 (or the pseudogene TRBV3-2) and TRBJ1-4; 9 nucleotides match TRBD1. With V trimmed by 4 bases and J by 7 bases, 4 bases remained unmatched. Germline CDR1 LGHDT, CDR2 YNNKEL (reference sequence). CDR3 size: 14 residues. CDR3 in DNA: TGTGCCAGCAGCCTCACAGGGGGCGGTGAAAAACTGTTTTTT. This encodes CASSLTGGGEKLFF.

This chain uses TRBV28 with TRBJ2-5; D is unresolved. Trimming took 6 bases from V and 5 from J, leaving 7 bases between them. The germline V gene has CDR1 MDHEN and CDR2 SYDVKM. The CDR3 sequence is 11 residues long. The CDR3 loop reads CASRSQETQYF. The CDR3 bases are TGTGCCAGCAGGTCTCAGGAGACCCAGTACTTC.

CDR3 bases: TGTGCCAGCAGCCAACGACAGGGTTATTCACCCCTCCACTTT. This translates into CASSQRQGYSPLHF. V gene TRBV5-6 combines with J gene TRBJ1-6; 7 nucleotides match TRBD1. Germline lookup yields CDR1 SGHDT and CDR2 YYEEEE. CDR3 size: 14 residues. Trimming took 4 bases from V and 8 from J; bases not matched to a gene: 6.

The chain has TRBV5-5 and TRBJ1-5; TRBD1 agrees at 7 bases. In germline, CDR1 is SGHKS, CDR2 YYEKEE (reference sequence). There are 14 residues in the CDR3. J gave up 6 bases and V 5 bases, and 8 bases lay outside the gene matches. The CDR3 DNA reads TGTGCCAGCAGTTGGGACAGCCGAGGTCAGCCCCAGCATTTT. Protein: CASSWDSRGQPQHF.

The V call is TRBV5-1, the J call TRBJ2-5; D unresolved. The CDR3 totals 15 residues. V was trimmed by 0 bases and J by 4 bases, leaving 13 bases between them. Germline CDR1 SGHRS, CDR2 YFSETQ. CDR3 amino acids: CASSLAGSLGETQYF. CDR3 in DNA: TGCGCCAGCAGCTTGGCGGGTTCCCTCGGAGAGACCCAGTACTTC.

This clone occurred once. The rearrangement uses TRBV19 and TRBJ1-2, with a weak D call TRBD1 (5 bases). The V gene's germline CDR1 is LNHDA and CDR2 SQIVND (reference sequence). Trimming took off 11 bases at V and 3 bases at J, with 13 bases between the two ends. The CDR3 consists of 12 residues. CDR3 bases: TGTGCCGCAGGGCCCCGGGACTATGGCTACACCTTC. This codes for CAAGPRDYGYTF.

The chain combines TRBV3-1 (or the pseudogene TRBV3-2) with TRBJ1-4; D gene ambiguous. CDR1 is LGHDT and CDR2 is YNNKEL in the germline V gene (reference sequence). V lost 1 base to trimming and J lost 4 bases, with 4 bases between them. The CDR3 covers 13 residues. The CDR3 DNA sequence: TGTGCCAGCAGCCAAGGACTTAATGAAAAACTGTTTTTT. Its protein product is CASSQGLNEKLFF.

This chain connects TRBV6-6 to TRBJ2-1; 8 bases match TRBD1. This CDR3 comprises 15 residues. The trim removed 6 bases at V and 6 bases at J, leaving 10 bases unmatched. Germline CDR1 MNHNY, CDR2 SVGAGI (reference sequence). The CDR3 region has the DNA TGTGCCAGCAGGGAACCGGGACAGGAGGTCAATGAGCAGTTCTTC. It is translated as CASREPGQEVNEQFF.

V is TRBV19 and J is TRBJ1-1; D is unclear. The CDR3 is 13 residues long. Per germline, CDR1 LNHDA and CDR2 SQIVND (reference sequence). Trimming removed 5 bases from V and 1 base from J, with 8 bases in between. Written as DNA, the CDR3 is TGTGCCAGTAGTCCTTACAGGAACACTGAAGCTTTCTTT. This encodes CASSPYRNTEAFF.

V gene TRBV29-1 combines with J gene TRBJ1-2, with 7 bases that match TRBD1. Germline CDR1 and CDR2: SQVTM and ANQGSEA. This CDR3 is 15 amino acids long. After removal of 0 bases from V and 3 bases from J, the junction contained 7 bases not matched to a gene. The CDR3: CSVEDQGGRDYGYTF. The CDR3 DNA sequence: TGCAGCGTTGAAGATCAGGGGGGAAGGGACTATGGCTACACCTTC.

CDR3 region: CASSSDRGKRSDYGYTF. The CDR3 DNA reads TGTGCCAGCAGTTCCGACAGGGGGAAAAGGAGTGACTATGGCTACACCTTC. This sequence joins TRBV5-8 and TRBJ1-2, with 9 positions matching TRBD1. The CDR3 covers 17 residues. V shed 5 bases, J shed 3 bases, and the junction held 14 bases outside the gene matches. Germline-derived CDR1 and CDR2 are SGHTS and YDEGEE.

The CDR3 spells CASSLGQGRREQYF. Written as DNA, the CDR3 is TGTGCCAGCAGTTTGGGGCAGGGGAGAAGGGAGCAGTACTTC. V gene TRBV6-2 or TRBV6-3 combines with J gene TRBJ2-7, with D possibly being TRBD1 (6 bases). The CDR3 runs to 14 residues. V dropped 4 bases and J dropped 7 bases, with 17 bases sitting between them. Looked up from germline, CDR1 is MNHEY and CDR2 is SVGEGT.

The chain carries TRBV29-1 and TRBJ1-6; D call uncertain. Germline assignment: CDR1 SQVTM and CDR2 ANQGSEA. V was pared by 6 bases and J by 0 bases, with 18 bases between. CDR3 length: 17 amino acids. In DNA form, the CDR3 reads TGCAGCGTCCCCTGGGCAGGAAGTTGCTCCTATAATTCACCCCTCCACTTT. Translation gives CSVPWAGSCSYNSPLHF.

This clone was seen only a few times. This sequence joins TRBV5-6 and TRBJ1-2, with 9 bases fitting TRBD1. CDR1 is SGHDT and CDR2 is YYEEEE in the germline V gene. This CDR3 has 14 residues. The V gene end was trimmed by 1 base and the J gene end by 6 bases; junction bases not matched to a gene: 4. CDR3 nucleotide sequence: TGTGCCAGCAGCTTGCCGGGACAGGGACATGGCTACACCTTC. Its translation is CASSLPGQGHGYTF.

The chain combines TRBV18 with TRBJ2-3; 7 positions agree with TRBD2. The CDR3 consists of 15 residues. V lost 6 bases and J lost 2; bases outside the gene matches: 8. The germline gives CDR1 KGHSH, CDR2 LQKENI. CDR3 DNA: TGTGCCAGCTCCGGTAGCGGGCCGCACACAGATACGCAGTATTTT. Its protein is CASSGSGPHTDTQYF.

The CDR3 protein is CASSIFGTSGANVLTF. The CDR3 DNA sequence: TGTGCCAGTAGTATTTTCGGGACATCTGGGGCCAACGTCCTGACTTTC. This sequence joins TRBV19 and TRBJ2-6, with D possibly TRBD1 on 6 matching bases. Trimming stripped 3 bases from V and 1 base from J, with 10 bases between. The CDR3 is 16 residues long. Per the germline V gene, CDR1 is LNHDA and CDR2 is SQIVND (reference sequence).

CDR3: CASSWPRTSGGSTDTQYF. CDR3 in DNA: TGTGCCAGCAGTTGGCCCCGGACTAGCGGGGGTTCCACAGATACGCAGTATTTT. The chain recombines TRBV6-2 or TRBV6-3 with TRBJ2-3; TRBD2 matches 13 bases. CDR3 length equals 18 residues. Looked up from germline, CDR1 is MNHEY and CDR2 is SVGEGT. V trimming: 4 bases; J trimming: 2 bases; junction bases outside the gene matches: 9.

The V and J genes are TRBV19 and TRBJ2-1; TRBD1 agrees at 10 bases. The CDR3 length is 16 residues. V trimming: 1 base; J trimming: 15 bases; junction bases outside the gene matches: 15. The germline gives CDR1 LNHDA, CDR2 SQIVND (reference sequence). CDR3 sequence reads: CASSIGSWDRGQRRFF. CDR3 nucleotides: TGTGCCAGTAGTATAGGAAGTTGGGACAGGGGCCAACGGCGGTTCTTC. The full variable domain, completed using reference TRBV19 and TRBJ2-1, is DGGITQSPKYLFRKEGQNVTLSCEQNLNHDAMYWYRQDPGQGLRLIYYSQIVNDFQKGDIAEGYSVSREKKESFPLTVTSAQKNPTAFYLCASSIGSWDRGQRRFFGPGTRLTVL.

V and J are TRBV2 and TRBJ1-5; 10 nucleotides match TRBD1. The CDR3 sequence is 16 residues long. The V gene end was trimmed by 4 bases and the J gene end by 2 bases; junction bases not matched to a gene: 5. Germline V gene lookup returns CDR1 SNHLY and CDR2 FYNNEI. This CDR3 is CASSAGTGVGNQPQHF. CDR3 in DNA: TGTGCCAGCAGTGCCGGGACAGGGGTAGGCAATCAGCCCCAGCATTTT. Complete variable domain (other parts from reference TRBV2 and TRBJ1-5): EPEVTQTPSHQVTQMGQEVILRCVPISNHLYFYWYRQILGQKVEFLVSFYNNEISEKSEIFDDQFSVERPDGSNFTLKIRSTKLEDSAMYFCASSAGTGVGNQPQHFGDGTRLSIL.

This chain connects TRBV10-2 to TRBJ2-1; 10 positions agree with TRBD1. The CDR3 sequence is 13 residues long. V trimming: 10 bases; J trimming: 8 bases; junction bases outside the gene matches: 8. Germline CDR1 reads WSHSY; CDR2 reads SAAADI. Here the CDR3 reads CAIRDRGVDEQFF. The CDR3 bases are TGCGCCATCCGGGACAGGGGAGTGGATGAGCAGTTCTTC.

J is TRBJ2-1 and V is TRBV10-1; D gene ambiguous. This CDR3 spans 13 amino acids. Germline values: CDR1 WNHNN, CDR2 SYGVQD (reference sequence). Trimming took off 5 bases at V and 0 bases at J, with 5 bases between the two ends. CDR3 loop: CASSTDSYNEQFF. In DNA, the CDR3 is TGCGCCAGCAGTACAGACTCCTACAATGAGCAGTTCTTC.

This rearrangement joins TRBV19 to TRBJ1-5; 8 nucleotides match TRBD1. Per germline, CDR1 LNHDA and CDR2 SQIVND (reference sequence). V shed 3 bases, J shed 9 bases, and the junction held 4 bases outside the gene matches. The CDR3 contains 13 residues. CDR3 nucleotide sequence: TGTGCCAGTAGTATCGGACAGGGCTCGCCCCAGCATTTT. It yields the protein CASSIGQGSPQHF.